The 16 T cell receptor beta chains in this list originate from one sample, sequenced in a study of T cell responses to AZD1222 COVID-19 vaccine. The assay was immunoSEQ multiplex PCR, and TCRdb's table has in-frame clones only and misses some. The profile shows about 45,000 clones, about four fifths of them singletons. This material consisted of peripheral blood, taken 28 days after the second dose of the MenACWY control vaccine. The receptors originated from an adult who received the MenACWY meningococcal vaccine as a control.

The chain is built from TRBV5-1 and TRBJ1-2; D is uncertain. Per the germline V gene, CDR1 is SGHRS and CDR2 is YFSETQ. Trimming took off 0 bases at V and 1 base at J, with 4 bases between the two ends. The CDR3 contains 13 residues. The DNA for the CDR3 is TGCGCCAGCAGCTTGGGCAGTAACTATGGCTACACCTTC. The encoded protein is CASSLGSNYGYTF.

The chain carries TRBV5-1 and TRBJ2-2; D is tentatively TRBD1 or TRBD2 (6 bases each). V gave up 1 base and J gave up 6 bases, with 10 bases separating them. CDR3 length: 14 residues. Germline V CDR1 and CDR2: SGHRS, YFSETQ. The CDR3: CASSLTGAAGELFF. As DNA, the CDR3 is TGCGCCAGCAGCTTGACGGGGGCCGCCGGGGAGCTGTTTTTT.

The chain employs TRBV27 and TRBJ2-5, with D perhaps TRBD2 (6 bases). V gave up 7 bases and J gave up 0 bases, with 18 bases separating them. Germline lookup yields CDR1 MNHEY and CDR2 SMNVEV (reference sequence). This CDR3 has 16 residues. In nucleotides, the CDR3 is TGTGCCAGCAAACTTTGGGGAACGGGAGACCAAGAGACCCAGTACTTC. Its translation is CASKLWGTGDQETQYF.

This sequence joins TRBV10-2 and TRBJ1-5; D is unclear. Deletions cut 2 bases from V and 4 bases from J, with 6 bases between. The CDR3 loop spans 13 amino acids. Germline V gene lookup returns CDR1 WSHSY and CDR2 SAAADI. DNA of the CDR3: TGCGCCAGCAGTGAGGGTCGGAATCAGCCCCAGCATTTT. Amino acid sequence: CASSEGRNQPQHF.

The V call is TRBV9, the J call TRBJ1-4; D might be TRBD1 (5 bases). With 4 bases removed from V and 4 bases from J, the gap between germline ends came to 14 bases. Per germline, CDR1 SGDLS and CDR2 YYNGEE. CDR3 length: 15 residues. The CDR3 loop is CASSSGTGINEKLFF. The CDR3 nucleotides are TGTGCCAGCAGCTCGGGGACGGGGATTAATGAAAAACTGTTTTTT.

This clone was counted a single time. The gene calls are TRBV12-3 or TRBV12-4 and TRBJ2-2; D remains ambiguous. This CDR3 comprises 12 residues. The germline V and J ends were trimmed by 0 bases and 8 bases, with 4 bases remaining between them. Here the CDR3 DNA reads TGTGCCAGCAGTTTAGCGAGAGGGGAGCTGTTTTTT. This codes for CASSLARGELFF.

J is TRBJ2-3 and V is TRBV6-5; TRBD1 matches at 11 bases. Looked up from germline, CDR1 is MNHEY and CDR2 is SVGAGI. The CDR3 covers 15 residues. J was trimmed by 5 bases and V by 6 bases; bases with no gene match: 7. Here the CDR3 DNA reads TGTGCCAGCAGCACTACCGGGACAGGGGGAGATACGCAGTATTTT. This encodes CASSTTGTGGDTQYF.

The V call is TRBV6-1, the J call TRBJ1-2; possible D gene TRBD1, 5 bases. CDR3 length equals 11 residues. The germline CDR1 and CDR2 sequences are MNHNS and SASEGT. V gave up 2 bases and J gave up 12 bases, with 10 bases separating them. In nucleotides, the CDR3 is TGTGCCAGCAGTGAACTCCTAGGGGACACCTTC. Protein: CASSELLGDTF.

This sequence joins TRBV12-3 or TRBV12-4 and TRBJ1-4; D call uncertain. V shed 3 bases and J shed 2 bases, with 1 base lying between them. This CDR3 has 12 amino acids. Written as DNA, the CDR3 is TGTGCCAGCAGTTTGACTAATGAAAAACTGTTTTTT. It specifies CASSLTNEKLFF.

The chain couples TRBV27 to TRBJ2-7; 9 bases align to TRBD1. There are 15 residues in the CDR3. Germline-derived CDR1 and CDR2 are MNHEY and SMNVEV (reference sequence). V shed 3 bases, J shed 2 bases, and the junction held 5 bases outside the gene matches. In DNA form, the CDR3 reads TGTGCCAGCAGTTTTTGGACAGGGGTACCCTACGAGCAGTACTTC. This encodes CASSFWTGVPYEQYF.

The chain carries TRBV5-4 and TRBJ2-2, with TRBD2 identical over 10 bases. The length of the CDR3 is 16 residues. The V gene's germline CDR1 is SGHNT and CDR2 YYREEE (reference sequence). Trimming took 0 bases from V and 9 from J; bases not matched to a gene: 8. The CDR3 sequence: CASSLGSSGSGRELFF. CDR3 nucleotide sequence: TGTGCCAGCAGCTTGGGGTCTAGCGGGAGTGGCCGGGAGCTGTTTTTT.

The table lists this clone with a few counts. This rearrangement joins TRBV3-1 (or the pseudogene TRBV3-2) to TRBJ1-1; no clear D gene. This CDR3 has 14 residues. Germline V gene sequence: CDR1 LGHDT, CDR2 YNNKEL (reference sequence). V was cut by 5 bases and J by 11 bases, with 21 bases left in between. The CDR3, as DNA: TGTGCCAGCAGCTTCCTTGGCTGGGCGGGCGCGGCTTTCTTT. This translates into CASSFLGWAGAAFF.

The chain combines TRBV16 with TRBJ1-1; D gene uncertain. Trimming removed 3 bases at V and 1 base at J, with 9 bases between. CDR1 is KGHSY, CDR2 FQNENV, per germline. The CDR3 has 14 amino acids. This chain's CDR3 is CASSHPTENTEAFF. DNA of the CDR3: TGTGCCAGCAGCCACCCTACAGAGAACACTGAAGCTTTCTTT.

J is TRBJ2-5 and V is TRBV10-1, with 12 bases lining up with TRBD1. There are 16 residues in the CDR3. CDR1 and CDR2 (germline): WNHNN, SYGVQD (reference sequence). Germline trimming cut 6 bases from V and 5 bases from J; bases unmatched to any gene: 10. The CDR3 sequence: CASSRLGDRGRETQYF. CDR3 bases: TGCGCCAGCAGCCGGTTGGGGGACAGGGGGCGGGAGACCCAGTACTTC.

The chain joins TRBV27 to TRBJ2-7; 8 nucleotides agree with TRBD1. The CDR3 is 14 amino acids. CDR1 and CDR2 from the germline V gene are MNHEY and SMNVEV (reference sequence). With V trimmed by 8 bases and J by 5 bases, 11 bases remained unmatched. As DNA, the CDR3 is TGTGCCAGCCGCTTAGGACAGGGCCATCACGAGCAGTACTTC. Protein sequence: CASRLGQGHHEQYF.

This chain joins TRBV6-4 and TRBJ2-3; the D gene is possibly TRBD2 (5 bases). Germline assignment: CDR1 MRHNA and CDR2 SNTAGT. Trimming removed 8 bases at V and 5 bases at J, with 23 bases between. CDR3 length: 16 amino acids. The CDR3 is CASRMAPGEGRDTQYF. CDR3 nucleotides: TGTGCCAGCCGGATGGCACCCGGAGAGGGAAGAGATACGCAGTATTTT.